This T cell receptor (beta chain) was recorded in a study of cytomegalovirus exposure and HLA in healthy donors. 60 Vbeta and 13 Jbeta primers were used in PCR. TCRdb's copy holds only in-frame clones and misses some; the assay was immunoSEQ multiplex PCR. The table lists more than 200,000 clones, nearly 80% of them singletons. V trimming: 5 bases; J trimming: 10 bases; junction bases outside the gene matches: 16. Per germline, CDR1 SGHVS and CDR2 FQNEAQ. The CDR3 is made up of 16 amino acids. The V and J genes are TRBV7-8 and TRBJ2-4, with 8 bases aligning to TRBD2. Sequenced material: PBMCs. The clonotype comes from a man younger than 35 in good health and CMV-seronegative. CDR3 in amino acids: CASSPFGVAGGPIQYF. The DNA for the CDR3 is TGTGCCAGCAGCCCCTTTGGTGTGGCGGGGGGACCTATTCAGTACTTC.